This T cell receptor (beta chain) was obtained from a study of graft-versus-host responses after intestinal transplantation. Overall study: Recipients obtained multivisceral, liver-intestinal, or isolated intestinal transplants. Anti-thymocyte globulin served as induction for all recipients, who then took tacrolimus and steroids for about 3 years.

The repertoire was sequenced with immunoSEQ multiplex PCR; TCRdb's copy has only in-frame clones and lacks some. The sample gives 15,000 to 20,000 clones, 75% to 90% of which show up once; approximately 18% is in the top ten. Intraepithelial and lamina propria lymphocytes were freed from processed graft tissue. The material was ileum tissue, obtained about 15 weeks after intestinal transplant. The TCR was taken from a human patient who received an intestinal transplant, so some T cells may come from the graft donor.

The CDR3 bases are TGCGCCAGCAGCCCCCTGGGGGACAGCGTTACCTACGAGCAGTACTTC. It codes for CASSPLGDSVTYEQYF. This chain joins TRBV5-1 and TRBJ2-7, with TRBD1 matching 7 bases. In germline, CDR1 is SGHRS, CDR2 YFSETQ. The CDR3 covers 16 residues. J was trimmed by 2 bases and V by 4 bases; bases with no gene match: 12.